This entry is about one T cell receptor beta chain. This clone was seen a few times. This receptor's antigen is unknown. No base quality information exists; no much larger clone differs at one position. Between the V and J ends, shortened by 5 bases and 0 bases respectively, the junction contains 13 bases. Reading the germline V gene gives CDR1 SGHVS and CDR2 FQNEAQ. Spanning cysteine to phenylalanine, the CDR3 consists of 15 amino acids. The CDR3 DNA has 45 bases and is translated from base 1. TCRbeta CDR3 regions were amplified from genomic DNA using the immunoSEQ Assay, a bias-controlled multiplex PCR. On the study's bioinformatics: The number of nucleated cells in each sample was estimated from the amplification of reference gene primers within the assay. To quantify the absolute abundance of each unique TCRbeta CDR3 rearrangement, sequence reads were collapsed and filtered. For each sample, productive Simpson clonality was calculated as the square root of Simpson's diversity index over productive rearrangements. What TCRdb holds here is the immuneACCESS table cut down to in-frame rearrangements. Part of the clones is not present; checked against another copy, under half of the missing clones reflect an unresolved V gene, and the others are unexplained. The DNA gave D and trimming, while V, J and clone size come from that table. The sample profile shows fewer than 300,000 clones; 88% of them were found once. The top ten clonotypes cover approximately 8.8% of the sample.

The data were obtained in a study of blood T cell repertoires in COVID-19 (dated by TCRdb to 2019 to 2021). In the study overall: Samples covering the acute and convalescent phases of COVID-19 were provided by collaborators in the United States, Italy and Spain. The samples were drawn from two sources: the first 160 participants of the ongoing ImmuneRACE study, and 950 to 1,500 subjects contributed by 6 global collaborators. Subjects who had been exposed to COVID-19, were actively infected with it, or had recovered from it provided the deeply sampled blood TCRbeta repertoires that made up the dataset. Nearly every sample came with metadata listing a de-identified subject ID, COVID-19 status, age in years and sex. The prospective study material was composed of cDNA or gDNA derived from T cells, B-cell-depleted T cells, or PBMCs. Where available, HLA class I and class II types were obtained from metadata supplied by the sample provider rather than from assay-based typing. The repertoires were released in a freely available public database meant as a resource for research on the immune response to SARS-CoV-2.

The collaborating institutions used their own protocols to collect whole blood in K2EDTA tubes. For TCRbeta analysis, collaborators shipped samples in one of three forms: frozen whole blood, isolated PBMCs, or DNA extracted from either of those sample types. Findings and caveats that apply to the study as a whole: Clinical and demographic metadata were provided uncurated, with the amount varying by source and participant.

This clonotype was obtained from a man aged 18 to 30 with active or convalescent COVID-19. The receptor chain draws on TRBV7-8 and TRBJ1-1, and possibly TRBD1, on 5 matching bases. Sequencing input: peripheral blood. The CDR3 sequence is CASSPRQGMNTEAFF. The bases are TGTGCCAGCAGCCCCCGCCAGGGCATGAACACTGAAGCTTTCTTT.